This TCR beta chain was captured by sequencing in a study of cytomegalovirus exposure and HLA in healthy donors. Study-wide results and limits: Analysis performed later showed TCR beta chains linked to HLA being more clonally expanded than equally common others. Within a later analysis, the majority of CMV-associated TCR beta chains appeared HLA-restricted.

On this clone: The antigen remains undetermined.

Between the trimmed V and J ends, which lost 0 bases and 9 bases, there was a span of 12 bases. Germline CDR1 MNHNS, CDR2 SASEGT. There are 14 residues in the CDR3. PCR used 60 Vbeta primers and 13 Jbeta primers. Per the original data handling: Unique TCR beta chains totaled roughly 79 million in a later count, with approximately 10 million of them shared. Using immunoSEQ multiplex PCR, the repertoire was profiled, and TCRdb retains in-frame clones only, with some absent. V, J and clone size were drawn from that table, and D and trimming were deduced from the DNA. The profile shows roughly 160,000 clones, around 74% of them singletons.

V usage is TRBV6-1 and J usage is TRBJ1-5; D unclear. Sequencing was carried out using PBMCs. The TCR originated in a female donor in good health and CMV-seronegative. The DNA of the CDR3 is TGTGCCAGCAGTGAAGCGGCAGGCCGCCGGCCCCAGCATTTT. Its protein is CASSEAAGRRPQHF.